This T cell receptor beta chain was retrieved from a study of resident and recirculating memory T cells in vitiligo. Germline-derived CDR1 and CDR2 are MDHEN and SYDVKM. Trimming removed 7 bases from V and 4 bases from J, with 21 bases in between. This CDR3 spans 16 amino acids. Here immunoSEQ multiplex PCR was the method, and the copy in TCRdb shows in-frame clones only, minus some. The table has around 70,000 clones, approximately 91% seen once. The receptor's source is a male donor with vitiligo. J is TRBJ2-3 and V is TRBV28; tentative D call: TRBD1 (6 bases). The sequencing input was blood. In DNA, the CDR3 is TGTGCCAGCACCCCAGGGGCAGTCCTCGAATCAGATACGCAGTATTTT. Translation gives CASTPGAVLESDTQYF.